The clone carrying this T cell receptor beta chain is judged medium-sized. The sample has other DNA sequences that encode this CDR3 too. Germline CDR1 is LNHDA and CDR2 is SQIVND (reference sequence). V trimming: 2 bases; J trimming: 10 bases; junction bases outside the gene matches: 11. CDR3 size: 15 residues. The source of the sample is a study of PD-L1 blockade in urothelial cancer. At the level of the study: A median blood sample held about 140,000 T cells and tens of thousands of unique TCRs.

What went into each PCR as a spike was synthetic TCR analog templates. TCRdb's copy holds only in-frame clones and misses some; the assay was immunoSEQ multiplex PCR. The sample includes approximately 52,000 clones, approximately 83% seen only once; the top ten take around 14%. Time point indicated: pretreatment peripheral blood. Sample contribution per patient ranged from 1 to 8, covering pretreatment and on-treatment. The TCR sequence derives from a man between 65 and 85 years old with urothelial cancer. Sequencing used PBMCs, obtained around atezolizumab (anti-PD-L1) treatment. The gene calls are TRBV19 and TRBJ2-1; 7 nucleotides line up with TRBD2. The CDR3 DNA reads TGTGCCAGTAGTATACCCGGACTAGTCGGGGGGGAGCAGTTCTTC. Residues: CASSIPGLVGGEQFF.